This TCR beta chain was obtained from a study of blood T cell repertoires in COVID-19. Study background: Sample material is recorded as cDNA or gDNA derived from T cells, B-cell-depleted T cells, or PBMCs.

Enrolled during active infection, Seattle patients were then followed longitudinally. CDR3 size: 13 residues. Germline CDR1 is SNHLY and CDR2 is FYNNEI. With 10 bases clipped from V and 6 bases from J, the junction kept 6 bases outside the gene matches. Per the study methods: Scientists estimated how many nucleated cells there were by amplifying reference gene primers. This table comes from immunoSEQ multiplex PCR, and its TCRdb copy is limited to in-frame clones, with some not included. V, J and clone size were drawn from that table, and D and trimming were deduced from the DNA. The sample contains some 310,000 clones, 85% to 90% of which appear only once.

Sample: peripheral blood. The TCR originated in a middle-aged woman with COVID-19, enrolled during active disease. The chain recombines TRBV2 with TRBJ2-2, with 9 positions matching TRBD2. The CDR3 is CATRGGAAGELFF. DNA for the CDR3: TGTGCCACCCGCGGGGGGGCTGCCGGGGAGCTGTTTTTT.